This record covers a single T cell receptor beta chain. CDR3 size: 15 residues. V lost 5 bases and J lost 0, with 11 bases in between. Germline CDR1 and CDR2: LNHDA and SQIVND (reference sequence). This record comes from a study of T cell changes during pregnancy in multiple sclerosis. TCRdb's copy holds only in-frame clones and misses some; the assay was immunoSEQ multiplex PCR. The data contain 50,000 to 65,000 clones, about 92% of them singletons. This receptor was obtained from a female donor in good health, enrolled as a control in a pregnancy study. The chain couples TRBV19 to TRBJ2-4; D possibly corresponds to TRBD1 (6 bases). Sequences were derived from peripheral blood, sampled in the third trimester of pregnancy. The CDR3 DNA reads TGTGCCAGTAGTCCAGCAGGGGAAGCCAAAAACATTCAGTACTTC. It translates to CASSPAGEAKNIQYF. Variable domain in full (rest from reference TRBV19 and TRBJ2-4): DGGITQSPKYLFRKEGQNVTLSCEQNLNHDAMYWYRQDPGQGLRLIYYSQIVNDFQKGDIAEGYSVSREKKESFPLTVTSAQKNPTAFYLCASSPAGEAKNIQYFGAGTRLSVL.